The rows below give T cell receptor beta chains drawn from one sample of a study of cytomegalovirus exposure and HLA in healthy donors. TCRdb's copy holds only in-frame clones and misses some; the assay was immunoSEQ multiplex PCR. The sample totals 150,000 or so clones; its top ten clones hold approximately 1.5%. The sample comprised PBMCs. All receptors come from a woman between 50 and 59 years old in good health and CMV-seronegative. The CDR3 runs from the conserved cysteine through the conserved F or W. The D gene is left open where the match is weak.

CDR3: CASSPGGPNSGANVLTF; DNA: TGTGCCAGCTCACCAGGAGGACCCAACTCTGGGGCCAACGTCCTGACTTTC; D: .; J: TRBJ2-6; V: TRBV18
CDR3: CASSALADSYNEQFF; DNA: TGTGCCAGCAGCGCACTAGCGGACTCCTACAATGAGCAGTTCTTC; D: TRBD2; J: TRBJ2-1; V: TRBV28
CDR3: CASSPGGYTGELFF; DNA: TGTGCCAGCAGTCCGGGGGGGTACACCGGGGAGCTGTTTTTT; D: TRBD2; J: TRBJ2-2; V: TRBV6-1
CDR3: CASSSRTGTYGYTF; DNA: TGTGCCAGCAGTTCAAGAACAGGGACCTATGGCTACACCTTC; D: .; J: TRBJ1-2; V: TRBV6-1
CDR3: CASPSAGNTEAFF; DNA: TGTGCCAGCCCTTCCGCGGGGAACACTGAAGCTTTCTTT; D: .; J: TRBJ1-1; V: TRBV7-2
CDR3: CASSRRGIIETQYF; DNA: TGTGCCAGCAGTCGCAGGGGGATTATCGAGACCCAGTACTTC; D: TRBD1; J: TRBJ2-5; V: TRBV6-5
CDR3: CASSTVGGNSGANVLTF; DNA: TGTGCCAGCAGCACCGTGGGAGGGAACTCTGGGGCCAACGTCCTGACTTTC; D: TRBD2; J: TRBJ2-6; V: TRBV7-2
CDR3: CASSRTGGYSTDTQYF; DNA: TGTGCCAGCAGCCGGACGGGGGGCTACAGCACAGATACGCAGTATTTT; D: .; J: TRBJ2-3; V: TRBV4-2
CDR3: CASSLGAQRFYNEQFF; DNA: TGTGCCAGCAGCTTAGGGGCTCAACGGTTCTACAATGAGCAGTTCTTC; D: .; J: TRBJ2-1; V: TRBV7-2
CDR3: CASSARTSGSSQTQYF; DNA: TGTGCCAGCAGTGCAAGGACTAGCGGGAGTTCGCAGACCCAGTACTTC; D: TRBD2; J: TRBJ2-5; V: TRBV2
CDR3: CASSSELLMTGSNYGYTF; DNA: TGTGCCAGCAGCTCCGAATTGCTAATGACAGGGAGTAACTATGGCTACACCTTC; D: TRBD1; J: TRBJ1-2; V: TRBV7-9
CDR3: CSVEKGDTEKLFF; DNA: TGCAGCGTTGAAAAGGGGGATACTGAAAAACTGTTTTTT; D: .; J: TRBJ1-4; V: TRBV29-1
CDR3: CASSGPGAVDGYTF; DNA: TGTGCCAGCAGTGGTCCAGGGGCGGTAGATGGCTACACCTTC; D: .; J: TRBJ1-2; V: TRBV25-1
CDR3: CASSPLEDLKAFF; DNA: TGTGCCAGCTCACCACTAGAGGATCTTAAGGCTTTCTTT; D: .; J: TRBJ1-1; V: TRBV18
CDR3: CSVDYRSTDTQYF; DNA: TGCAGCGTTGACTACCGTAGCACAGATACGCAGTATTTT; D: .; J: TRBJ2-3; V: TRBV29-1
CDR3: CASSPSGGAVGNTIYF; DNA: TGTGCCAGCAGTCCAAGTGGGGGGGCGGTTGGAAACACCATATATTTT; D: .; J: TRBJ1-3; V: TRBV9
CDR3: CASSLAGQGYQPQHF; DNA: TGTGCCAGCAGCTTGGCGGGACAGGGTTATCAGCCCCAGCATTTT; D: TRBD1; J: TRBJ1-5; V: TRBV5-6
CDR3: CASSPPGATGLNTEAFF; DNA: TGTGCCAGCTCACCACCTGGGGCAACAGGGTTGAACACTGAAGCTTTCTTT; D: .; J: TRBJ1-1; V: TRBV18
CDR3: CAWTTGGGLIYGYTF; DNA: TGTGCCTGGACGACAGGGGGCGGGTTAATCTATGGCTACACCTTC; D: TRBD1; J: TRBJ1-2; V: TRBV30
CDR3: CASKDSYNEQFF; DNA: TGTGCCAGCAAGGACAGCTACAATGAGCAGTTCTTC; D: .; J: TRBJ2-1; V: TRBV28
CDR3: CASRSSGRESYEQYF; DNA: TGTGCCAGCAGATCTAGCGGGAGAGAATCCTACGAGCAGTACTTC; D: TRBD2; J: TRBJ2-7; V: TRBV27
CDR3: CASSSLAGGVDTQYF; DNA: TGCGCCAGCAGCTCACTAGCGGGGGGGGTAGATACGCAGTATTTT; D: TRBD2; J: TRBJ2-3; V: TRBV5-1
CDR3: CASSPIAVAGTSSYNEQFF; DNA: TGCGCCAGCAGCCCGATCGCGGTAGCGGGGACTAGCTCCTACAATGAGCAGTTCTTC; D: TRBD2; J: TRBJ2-1; V: TRBV4-1
CDR3: CAPTGTGDPREQYF; DNA: TGTGCCCCAACGGGGACAGGGGACCCTAGGGAGCAGTACTTC; D: TRBD1; J: TRBJ2-7; V: TRBV28
CDR3: CASSTRTGSSPLHF; DNA: TGTGCCAGCAGTACTAGGACAGGGAGTTCACCCCTCCACTTT; D: TRBD1; J: TRBJ1-6; V: TRBV6-5
CDR3: CASRGTGGKLNTEAFF; DNA: TGTGCCAGCAGGGGGACAGGGGGGAAGTTGAACACTGAAGCTTTCTTT; D: TRBD1; J: TRBJ1-1; V: TRBV2